This entry lists 21 T cell receptor beta chains sequenced from one sample in a study of spatial heterogeneity in lung cancer (dated by TCRdb to between 2017 and 2020). What the time point label conveys for this sample: sample taken at primary tumor resection. Without any cell sorting, TCR sequencing was performed on whole RNA extracted either from tumor and nontumor lung tissue or from cryopreserved PBMC samples. Preparation of the library involved 5' RACE. The run used a NextSeq 500. The public reads were run again by TCRdb, first through fastp at Q25 and then through MiXCR, and only productive beta chains were kept. Under each unique CDR3 protein, matching rows form one entry showing the most common genes and DNA. Present in this sample are approximately 20,000 distinct CDR3 sequences, 4.6% of which were seen just once. The ten largest clones add up to about 7.7% of the sample. Sequencing was performed on PBMCs, taken at surgery. Every receptor here comes from a male donor with early-stage non-small cell lung cancer.

The CDR3 here is CASSLQENTEAFF. The CDR3 nucleotides read TGTGCCAGCAGTTTACAGGAGAACACTGAAGCTTTCTTT. The V and J genes are TRBV12-3 or TRBV12-4 and TRBJ1-1, with no clear D. V dropped 2 bases and J dropped 1 base, with 5 bases sitting between them. The CDR3 loop spans 13 amino acids.

This clonotype has at least ten counts. The gene calls are TRBV15 and TRBJ1-2, with D unresolved. Trimming left V 0 bases short and J 2 bases short, with 13 bases between. The germline CDR1 and CDR2 sequences are LNHNV and YYDKDF (reference sequence). The CDR3 covers 16 residues. CDR3 amino acids: CATSRDTDGTNYGYTF. The CDR3 DNA reads TGTGCCACCAGCAGAGATACGGACGGAACCAACTATGGCTACACCTTC.

This clonotype was recorded many times. The chain uses TRBV27 and TRBJ1-5; unclear D gene. From germline, CDR1 is MNHEY and CDR2 SMNVEV (reference sequence). The length of the CDR3 is 15 residues. Between the trimmed V and J ends, which lost 2 bases and 2 bases, there was a span of 10 bases. The CDR3 nucleotides are TGTGCCAGCAGTTTAAGTTACATCCGCAATCAGCCCCAGCATTTT. Translation gives CASSLSYIRNQPQHF.

This clonotype has at least ten counts. The chain employs TRBV4-3 and TRBJ1-6; D possibly corresponds to TRBD1 (6 bases). CDR1 is LGHNA, CDR2 YSLEER, per germline. This CDR3 spans 17 amino acids. V shed 0 bases and J shed 6 bases, with 15 bases lying between them. Here the CDR3 reads CASSQDGEQGSNSPLHF. CDR3 nucleotide sequence: TGCGCCAGCAGCCAAGACGGGGAACAGGGATCTAATTCACCCCTCCACTTT.

This clonotype has ten or more counts. The V gene is TRBV28, the J gene TRBJ1-5; no firm D call. With 5 bases removed from V and 1 base from J, the gap between germline ends came to 12 bases. Germline values: CDR1 MDHEN, CDR2 SYDVKM. The CDR3 has 15 amino acids. The CDR3 region has the DNA TGTGCCAGCAGTAGTTTGGATTTGAGCAATCAGCCCCAGCATTTT. This translates into CASSSLDLSNQPQHF.

The chain links TRBV5-1 to TRBJ2-5, with D perhaps matching TRBD1 (5 bases). CDR1 SGHRS and CDR2 YFSETQ come from the germline V gene. The CDR3 loop spans 15 amino acids. Deletions cut 1 base from V and 1 base from J, with 11 bases between. CDR3: CASSLKQGGQETQYF. The CDR3 region has the DNA TGCGCCAGCAGCTTGAAGCAGGGCGGCCAAGAGACCCAGTACTTC. Drawing the rest from reference TRBV5-1 and TRBJ2-5, the complete variable domain is KAGVTQTPRYLIKTRGQQVTLSCSPISGHRSVSWYQQTPGQGLQFLFEYFSETQRNKGNFPGRFSGRQFSNSRSEMNVSTLELGDSALYLCASSLKQGGQETQYFGPGTRLLVL.

Many counts were recorded for this clonotype. V usage is TRBV7-9 and J usage is TRBJ2-3, with D unclear. This CDR3 is built from 15 residues. The V gene's germline CDR1 is SEHNR and CDR2 FQNEAQ (reference sequence). With 3 bases removed from V and 2 bases from J, the gap between germline ends came to 12 bases. CDR3 coding DNA: TGTGCCAGCAGCTTTTTCAGCGTACCCACAGATACGCAGTATTTT. It yields the protein CASSFFSVPTDTQYF.

This clonotype occurred many times. The J gene is TRBJ2-3, the V gene TRBV7-9, with D hard to call. Per the germline V gene, CDR1 is SEHNR and CDR2 is FQNEAQ (reference sequence). V was shortened by 4 bases and J by 2 bases, with 13 bases between the two germline ends. The CDR3 extends over 15 amino acids. The CDR3 sequence: CASSSLGRNTDTQYF. The CDR3 DNA follows: TGTGCCAGCAGCTCTTTAGGCAGAAACACAGATACGCAGTATTTT.

This clonotype was observed at least ten times. This sequence joins TRBV6-5 and TRBJ2-1; 7 bases agree with TRBD2. Trimming cost V 5 bases and J 6 bases; bases outside gene matches: 10. Germline V gene sequence: CDR1 MNHEY, CDR2 SVGAGI. The CDR3 runs to 15 residues. The CDR3 loop is CASSRGLVVSNEQFF. The CDR3 nucleotides read TGTGCCAGCAGTCGTGGACTAGTGGTTTCCAATGAGCAGTTCTTC.

In this sample, this clonotype turned up many times. The chain links TRBV19 to TRBJ2-1; possibly TRBD2 for D (7 bases). Trimming stripped 3 bases from V and 4 bases from J, with 10 bases between. Germline V gene sequence: CDR1 LNHDA, CDR2 SQIVND (reference sequence). This CDR3 comprises 14 residues. The CDR3 is CASSMGGPYNEQFF. CDR3 coding DNA: TGTGCCAGTAGTATGGGGGGGCCATACAATGAGCAGTTCTTC.

This clonotype was counted at least ten times. V usage is TRBV30 and J usage is TRBJ1-6; D is unresolved. The CDR3 is made up of 14 amino acids. Looked up from germline, CDR1 is GTSNPN and CDR2 is SVGIG (reference sequence). V lost 2 bases and J lost 7, with 12 bases in between. CDR3 residues: CAWSPPGGNSPLHF. CDR3 DNA sequence: TGTGCCTGGAGTCCCCCGGGAGGCAATTCACCCCTCCACTTT.

This clonotype was seen many times. The V and J genes are TRBV28 and TRBJ1-6; possible D gene TRBD1, 6 bases. CDR1 and CDR2 (germline): MDHEN, SYDVKM. The V gene lost 5 bases and the J gene lost 6 bases, with 14 bases spanning the gap. The CDR3 spans 15 residues. CDR3 protein: CASSPGDLFNSPLHF. The CDR3 DNA follows: TGTGCCAGCAGTCCAGGGGACTTGTTTAATTCACCCCTCCACTTT.

This clonotype was seen many times. The chain couples TRBV20-1 to TRBJ2-1; no clear D gene. V was shortened by 4 bases and J by 0 bases, with 16 bases between the two germline ends. This CDR3 spans 16 amino acids. Germline V gene sequence: CDR1 DFQATT, CDR2 SNEGSKA (reference sequence). The chain's CDR3 is CSATRFGGSSYNEQFF. The CDR3 nucleotides are TGCAGTGCTACTCGGTTTGGCGGAAGCTCCTACAATGAGCAGTTCTTC.

This clonotype was detected ten times or more. The CDR3 bases are TGTGCCACCAGCAGACGTCGGGACATTCGGGAGACCCAGTACTTC. Protein: CATSRRRDIRETQYF. V gene TRBV15 combines with J gene TRBJ2-5, with a tentative D call TRBD1 (6 bases). Deletions cut 2 bases from V and 5 bases from J, with 15 bases between. In germline, CDR1 is LNHNV, CDR2 YYDKDF (reference sequence). The CDR3 length is 15 residues.

This clonotype has a count of ten or more. The chain joins TRBV2 to TRBJ2-7, with D hard to call. CDR1 is SNHLY and CDR2 is FYNNEI in the germline V gene. The length of the CDR3 is 14 residues. V was cut by 6 bases and J by 2 bases, with 14 bases left in between. Written as DNA, the CDR3 is TGTGCCAGCAGAATTGGACGGGCGACCTACGAGCAGTACTTC. It codes for CASRIGRATYEQYF.

This clonotype occurred many times. The chain carries TRBV10-1 and TRBJ2-1; TRBD2 matches at 11 bases. This CDR3 is 17 amino acids long. With 4 bases clipped from V and 6 bases from J, the junction kept 11 bases outside the gene matches. Germline lookup yields CDR1 WNHNN and CDR2 SYGVQD (reference sequence). This chain's CDR3 is CASSGPRLAGTSNEQFF. The CDR3 DNA is TGCGCCAGCAGTGGGCCCCGACTAGCGGGAACGTCCAATGAGCAGTTCTTC.

This clonotype was picked up many times. The chain carries TRBV18 and TRBJ1-1; 7 positions agree with TRBD1. The trim removed 5 bases at V and 6 bases at J, leaving 12 bases unmatched. CDR3 length equals 15 residues. Germline values: CDR1 KGHSH, CDR2 LQKENI. CDR3: CASSLQTGFDPEAFF. DNA of the CDR3: TGTGCCAGCTCATTACAGACAGGGTTTGACCCTGAAGCTTTCTTT.

At least ten counts were recorded for this clonotype. The genes are TRBV25-1 and TRBJ1-6; D is ambiguous. This CDR3 region has 12 residues. Germline lookup yields CDR1 MGHDK and CDR2 SYGVNS. The V and J ends lost 6 bases and 10 bases respectively, with 10 bases between them. The CDR3 region is CASSQMGSPLHF. The DNA of the CDR3 is TGTGCCAGCAGCCAGATGGGCTCACCCCTCCACTTT.

The J gene is TRBJ2-3, the V gene TRBV27; D is possibly TRBD2 (5 bases). The CDR3 sequence is 16 residues long. CDR1 is MNHEY and CDR2 is SMNVEV in the germline V gene (reference sequence). The germline V and J ends were trimmed by 5 bases and 8 bases, with 23 bases remaining between them. The CDR3 reads CASSPLRDQATGTQYF. The CDR3 region has the DNA TGTGCCAGCAGTCCCCTCCGGGATCAAGCTACGGGTACGCAGTATTTT.

This clonotype was picked up many times. The chain combines TRBV5-1 with TRBJ2-7; 7 bases are shared with TRBD1. This CDR3 has 14 residues. The V gene end was trimmed by 3 bases and the J gene end by 2 bases; junction bases not matched to a gene: 5. Looked up from germline, CDR1 is SGHRS and CDR2 is YFSETQ. The CDR3 spells CASSYSTGAYEQYF. The DNA of the CDR3 is TGCGCCAGCAGCTACAGCACAGGGGCCTACGAGCAGTACTTC. The full variable domain, with the rest looked up from reference TRBV5-1 and TRBJ2-7, is KAGVTQTPRYLIKTRGQQVTLSCSPISGHRSVSWYQQTPGQGLQFLFEYFSETQRNKGNFPGRFSGRQFSNSRSEMNVSTLELGDSALYLCASSYSTGAYEQYFGPGTRLTVT.

This clonotype was observed at least ten times. J is TRBJ2-5 and V is TRBV28; D remains unclear. The CDR3 spans 12 residues. Looked up from germline, CDR1 is MDHEN and CDR2 is SYDVKM. Trimming took 3 bases from V and 3 from J, leaving 5 bases between them. CDR3 DNA sequence: TGTGCCAGCAGTTTGGATAAAGAGACCCAGTACTTC. This codes for CASSLDKETQYF.